What follows are 18 T cell receptor beta chains derived from one specimen sequenced in a study of T-cell memory formation after mild COVID-19. From the 5' RACE reads, TCRdb called clonotypes with MiXCR, one entry per CDR3 protein. The table lists tens of thousands of distinct CDR3 sequences, about 15% of them singletons, with 30% to 35% in the top ten. What was sequenced was PBMCs or a T cell subset sorted from them (not recorded which). Receptor source: an adult woman who had mild COVID-19 (a few samples of this study predate the infection). Cell type and time point are not known.

The chain joins TRBV4-1 to TRBJ1-3; D remains ambiguous. Trimming shortened V by 0 bases and J by 9 bases, and 12 bases separated the two germline ends. This CDR3 comprises 14 residues. Germline V lookup: CDR1 MGHRA, CDR2 YSYEKL. CDR3 amino acids: CASSQDRALGTIYF. The CDR3 DNA sequence: TGCGCCAGCAGCCAAGATAGGGCCCTTGGCACCATATATTTT.

This chain joins TRBV5-1 and TRBJ1-1, with TRBD1 as a possible D gene (5 bases). The CDR3 sequence is 14 residues long. With 1 base removed from V and 4 bases from J, the gap between germline ends came to 11 bases. Germline CDR1 SGHRS, CDR2 YFSETQ. CDR3 coding DNA: TGCGCCAGCAGCTTGTCTTTCGGGGGCACTGAAGCTTTCTTT. Encoded protein: CASSLSFGGTEAFF. Supplemented by reference TRBV5-1 and TRBJ1-1, the full variable domain reads KAGVTQTPRYLIKTRGQQVTLSCSPISGHRSVSWYQQTPGQGLQFLFEYFSETQRNKGNFPGRFSGRQFSNSRSEMNVSTLELGDSALYLCASSLSFGGTEAFFGQGTRLTVV.

This clonotype turned up a few times. J is TRBJ2-1 and V is TRBV7-9; D might be TRBD1 (6 bases). The germline gives CDR1 SEHNR, CDR2 FQNEAQ (reference sequence). The CDR3 is 15 amino acids. V was clipped by 4 bases and J by 2 bases, with 12 bases between them. CDR3 in DNA: TGTGCCAGCAGCTACGAACAGGGTACCTACAATGAGCAGTTCTTC. Its protein product is CASSYEQGTYNEQFF.

Only a few counts were recorded for this clonotype. This sequence joins TRBV5-1 and TRBJ2-3, with D possibly called TRBD1 or TRBD2 (5 bases each). The CDR3 extends over 17 amino acids. V shed 0 bases and J shed 0 bases, with 14 bases lying between them. Germline V gives CDR1 SGHRS, CDR2 YFSETQ. The CDR3 here is CASSLGAGSGSTDTQYF. In DNA form, the CDR3 reads TGCGCCAGCAGCTTGGGGGCAGGGAGTGGGAGCACAGATACGCAGTATTTT.

In DNA, the CDR3 is TGTGCCAGCAGCACGACCACAGATACGCAGTATTTT. Its translation is CASSTTTDTQYF. V usage is TRBV7-9 and J usage is TRBJ2-3; unclear D gene. This CDR3 comprises 12 residues. The V gene lost 5 bases and the J gene lost 2 bases, with 5 bases spanning the gap. Germline V gene sequence: CDR1 SEHNR, CDR2 FQNEAQ (reference sequence).

This clonotype occurred a few times. V is TRBV12-3 or TRBV12-4 and J is TRBJ2-7, with TRBD1 as a possible D gene (6 bases). V was clipped by 6 bases and J by 3 bases, with 9 bases between them. The CDR3 sequence is 12 residues long. The CDR3 region has the DNA TGTGCCAGCAGGCAGACAGGCTACGAGCAGTACTTC. This codes for CASRQTGYEQYF.

The chain employs TRBV4-3 and TRBJ2-1; D remains unclear. The CDR3 contains 14 residues. Germline loops: CDR1 LGHNA, CDR2 YSLEER. The V gene lost 2 bases and the J gene lost 4 bases, with 9 bases spanning the gap. In DNA, the CDR3 is TGCGCCAGCAGCCAATTAGGACGGTACAATGAGCAGTTCTTC. Protein: CASSQLGRYNEQFF.

Turning to this clonotype: Sequence at one end of the junction differs from germline and may be a read error. The chain is built from TRBV9 and TRBJ1-1; D gene uncertain. The CDR3 contains 14 residues. Looked up from germline, CDR1 is SGDLS and CDR2 is YYNGEE. The CDR3: CASSAALGNTEAYF. DNA for the CDR3: TGTGCCAGCAGCGCTGCCCTCGGGAACACTGAAGCTTACTTT.

In this sample, this clonotype turned up a few times. The gene calls are TRBV9 and TRBJ1-5; no firm D call. Per the germline V gene, CDR1 is SGDLS and CDR2 is YYNGEE. With 0 bases removed from V and 1 base from J, the gap between germline ends came to 5 bases. The CDR3 covers 14 residues. CDR3 loop: CASSVGLSNQPQHF. The CDR3 nucleotides read TGTGCCAGCAGCGTAGGGTTGAGCAATCAGCCCCAGCATTTT.

This clonotype was picked up a small number of times. The chain links TRBV7-9 to TRBJ2-5, with D possibly TRBD1 on 5 matching bases. CDR1 and CDR2 from the germline V gene are SEHNR and FQNEAQ (reference sequence). The CDR3 sequence is 17 residues long. Deletions cut 4 bases from V and 2 bases from J, with 20 bases between. The CDR3 protein is CASSWTPGSNPQETQYF. The DNA of the CDR3 is TGTGCCAGCAGCTGGACACCCGGTTCGAATCCTCAAGAGACCCAGTACTTC.

This clonotype was observed a few times. V usage is TRBV7-8 and J usage is TRBJ2-7; TRBD1 is a possible D gene (6 bases). V gave up 7 bases and J gave up 2 bases, with 18 bases separating them. Germline V gene sequence: CDR1 SGHVS, CDR2 FQNEAQ. The CDR3 runs to 15 residues. The CDR3 here is CASTPGAGNTYEQYF. The CDR3 DNA sequence: TGTGCCAGCACCCCAGGGGCAGGCAATACCTACGAGCAGTACTTC.

This clonotype has more than one count but fewer than ten. V is TRBV18 and J is TRBJ2-3; D uncertain. The CDR3 runs 14 residues. The ends were cut back, 3 bases at V and 4 bases at J, with 11 bases in the middle. Germline lookup yields CDR1 KGHSH and CDR2 LQKENI. CDR3 DNA sequence: TGTGCCAGCTCACCGGCGGTTTTACCAGATACGCAGTATTTT. It specifies CASSPAVLPDTQYF.

The chain joins TRBV9 to TRBJ2-2; 10 nucleotides line up with TRBD2. This CDR3 comprises 17 residues. The V segment lost 4 bases and the J segment 4 bases; nucleotides outside the gene matches: 10. Germline assignment: CDR1 SGDLS and CDR2 YYNGEE. CDR3 region: CASSSQGTSVGTGELFF. CDR3 nucleotide sequence: TGTGCCAGCAGCTCCCAGGGGACTAGCGTTGGCACCGGGGAGCTGTTTTTT.

This clonotype has just a few counts. J is TRBJ2-1 and V is TRBV11-2; weak D call: TRBD1 (6 bases). Deletions cut 5 bases from V and 1 base from J, with 9 bases between. The germline CDR1 and CDR2 sequences are SGHAT and FQNNGV. The CDR3 has 14 residues. CDR3: CASSPGVSYNEQFF. The CDR3 DNA sequence: TGTGCCAGCAGCCCAGGGGTTTCCTACAATGAGCAGTTCTTC.

This chain uses TRBV11-2 with TRBJ1-5; weak D call: TRBD1 (5 bases). Trimming pared 5 bases from V and 4 bases from J, leaving 15 bases between. CDR3 size: 15 residues. Looked up from germline, CDR1 is SGHAT and CDR2 is FQNNGV. The DNA of the CDR3 is TGTGCCAGCAGCCGCTCGGGGCCCGGGAATCAGCCCCAGCATTTT. Amino acids: CASSRSGPGNQPQHF.

The rearrangement uses TRBV7-6 and TRBJ2-7; either TRBD1 or TRBD2 may supply D (5 bases each). Trimming cost V 4 bases and J 3 bases, with 13 bases left between them. Looked up from germline, CDR1 is SGHVS and CDR2 is FNYEAQ. The length of the CDR3 is 14 residues. In DNA form, the CDR3 reads TGTGCCAGCAGCTCCTCCGGGACGTACTACGAGCAGTACTTC. This codes for CASSSSGTYYEQYF.

This clonotype occurred a few times. CDR3 DNA: TGTGCCAGCAGCCCCCCAGGGCTCTATGGCTACACCTTC. Its translation: CASSPPGLYGYTF. The chain joins TRBV7-8 to TRBJ1-2; D may be TRBD1 (5 bases). Trimming removed 5 bases at V and 4 bases at J, with 11 bases between. Germline V CDR1 and CDR2: SGHVS, FQNEAQ. The CDR3 runs to 13 residues.

The chain links TRBV4-3 to TRBJ2-3; TRBD1 aligns across 7 bases. The CDR3 has 16 residues. The V segment lost 0 bases and the J segment 2 bases; nucleotides outside the gene matches: 5. CDR1 LGHNA and CDR2 YSLEER come from the germline V gene. The CDR3 sequence is CASSQDRTGYTDTQYF. In DNA, the CDR3 is TGCGCCAGCAGCCAAGATCGGACAGGTTACACAGATACGCAGTATTTT.